The rows below give T cell receptor beta chains drawn from one sample of a study of PD-L1 blockade in urothelial cancer. Only in-frame clones appear in the TCRdb table, and some are missing; sequencing was by immunoSEQ multiplex PCR. The sample holds about 52,000 clones; about three quarters are singletons and the top ten take roughly 4%. The specimen comprised PBMCs, sampled around atezolizumab (anti-PD-L1) treatment. The receptors derive from a man aged 70-80 years with urothelial cancer. CDR3s include the opening cysteine and the closing phenylalanine or tryptophan. The D gene is left open where the match is weak. Expanded clones get a size class; other rows say once, few or many, or leave the size out.

v_call: TRBV9
clone_size: -
d_call: TRBD1
j_call: TRBJ1-4
cdr3_aa: CASSARPGGRGEKLFF

v_call: TRBV7-2
clone_size: -
d_call: -
j_call: TRBJ2-6
cdr3_aa: CASSTGGANVLTF

v_call: TRBV28
clone_size: -
d_call: TRBD1
j_call: TRBJ2-7
cdr3_aa: CASSLIDWTGGEPRDLYEQYF

v_call: TRBV9
clone_size: -
d_call: TRBD1
j_call: TRBJ2-2
cdr3_aa: CASSYSRGQGARTGELFF

v_call: TRBV7-8
clone_size: once
d_call: -
j_call: TRBJ2-1
cdr3_aa: CASSLGQGRKDEQFF

v_call: TRBV7-3
clone_size: -
d_call: TRBD2
j_call: TRBJ2-1
cdr3_aa: CASSFQRGREQFF

v_call: TRBV19
clone_size: -
d_call: TRBD1
j_call: TRBJ1-1
cdr3_aa: CASSINRGRAFF

v_call: TRBV27
clone_size: -
d_call: TRBD2
j_call: TRBJ2-7
cdr3_aa: CASRRIAGSYEQYF

v_call: TRBV4-1
clone_size: -
d_call: -
j_call: TRBJ2-7
cdr3_aa: CASSRTVTYEQYF

v_call: TRBV2
clone_size: -
d_call: -
j_call: TRBJ2-1
cdr3_aa: CASSASRGEQFF

v_call: TRBV11-3
clone_size: -
d_call: TRBD2
j_call: TRBJ2-7
cdr3_aa: CASSSQTSGRLSDEQYF

v_call: TRBV5-4
clone_size: -
d_call: TRBD1
j_call: TRBJ1-6
cdr3_aa: CASSLQPGQNNSPLHF

v_call: TRBV5-5
clone_size: -
d_call: TRBD1
j_call: TRBJ2-7
cdr3_aa: CASSLAGTGYEQYF

v_call: TRBV6-1
clone_size: -
d_call: TRBD1
j_call: TRBJ2-3
cdr3_aa: CASRYLGQGTDTQYF

v_call: TRBV7-3
clone_size: -
d_call: TRBD2
j_call: TRBJ2-1
cdr3_aa: CASSLTSGSFYNEQFF

v_call: TRBV9
clone_size: -
d_call: -
j_call: TRBJ1-2
cdr3_aa: CASSPGGRELGYTF

v_call: TRBV4-3
clone_size: medium-sized
d_call: TRBD1
j_call: TRBJ1-3
cdr3_aa: CASSQGRTGSGNTIYF

v_call: TRBV13
clone_size: -
d_call: -
j_call: TRBJ2-1
cdr3_aa: CASSLTIDSGIIPNEQFF

v_call: TRBV7-2
clone_size: -
d_call: -
j_call: TRBJ1-5
cdr3_aa: CASSSNQQLHQPQHF

v_call: TRBV18
clone_size: -
d_call: TRBD2
j_call: TRBJ2-7
cdr3_aa: CASSRRGDEQYF

v_call: TRBV27
clone_size: -
d_call: TRBD2
j_call: TRBJ2-2
cdr3_aa: CASQRESNTGELFF

v_call: TRBV30
clone_size: once
d_call: -
j_call: TRBJ1-4
cdr3_aa: CALEGGTVDEKLFF